The clone carrying this T cell receptor beta chain appeared many times. The antigen remains undetermined. Donors were healthy Caucasian individuals from Russia aged about 6 to 90. Each sample yielded at least 6 micrograms of PBMC total RNA. This sample is part of a study of blood T cells in healthy people across ages. The CDR3 runs to 15 residues. J lost 0 bases, V lost 7 bases, and 7 bases had no gene match. Combining a sample-barcoded 5' primer with a J-beta primer mix, a second PCR ran for 7 to 11 cycles. The authors tagged each cDNA molecule using a template-switch adaptor with 12 random nucleotides. TCRdb reanalysed the 5' RACE reads using MiXCR and keeps one entry per CDR3 protein. The repertoire holds fewer than 900,000 distinct CDR3 sequences, roughly two fifths seen once, with 20% to 25% in the top ten. General study findings and limits: Strong correlation existed between TCR beta diversity and naive T cell percentage.

The source is a woman in her fifties or sixties in good health. Sequenced: blood. The V call is TRBV12-3 or TRBV12-4, the J call TRBJ2-7, with TRBD2 matching over 9 bases. CDR3 residues: CASNPSGVSSYEQYF. The CDR3 DNA reads TGTGCCAGCAACCCTAGCGGGGTATCCTCCTACGAGCAGTACTTC.